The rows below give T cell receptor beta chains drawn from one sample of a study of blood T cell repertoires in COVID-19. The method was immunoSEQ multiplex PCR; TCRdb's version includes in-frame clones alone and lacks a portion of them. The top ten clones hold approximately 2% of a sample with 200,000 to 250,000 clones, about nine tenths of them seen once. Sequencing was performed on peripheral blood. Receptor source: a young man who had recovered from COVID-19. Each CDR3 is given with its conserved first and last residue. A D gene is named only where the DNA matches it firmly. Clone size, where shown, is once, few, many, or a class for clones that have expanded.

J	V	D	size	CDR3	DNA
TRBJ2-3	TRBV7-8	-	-	CASDGGTDTQYF	TGTGCCAGTGACGGGGGCACAGATACGCAGTATTTT
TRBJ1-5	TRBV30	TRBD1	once	CAWNNGQGAMPQHF	TGTGCCTGGAACAACGGACAGGGGGCGATGCCCCAGCATTTT
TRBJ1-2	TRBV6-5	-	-	CASRPDSSNYGYTF	TGTGCCAGCAGACCCGACTCATCTAACTATGGCTACACCTTC
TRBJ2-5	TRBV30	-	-	CAWTPGPINVRYF	TGTGCCTGGACCCCAGGGCCAATCAACGTTAGGTACTTC
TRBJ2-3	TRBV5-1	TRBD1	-	CASGNFQGTGRRNTQYF	TGCGCCAGTGGGAACTTCCAAGGGACAGGGCGGAGGAATACGCAGTATTTT
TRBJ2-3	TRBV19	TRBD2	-	CASSSRSSRGGRTDTQYF	TGTGCCAGTAGTAGTCGGAGTTCGCGGGGGGGTCGCACAGATACGCAGTATTTT
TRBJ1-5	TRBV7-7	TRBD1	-	CASSGQGAGNQPQHF	TGTGCCAGCAGCGGACAGGGGGCAGGCAATCAGCCCCAGCATTTT
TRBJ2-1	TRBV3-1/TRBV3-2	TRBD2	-	CASTQRWASGGAKNEQFF	TGTGCCAGCACCCAAAGATGGGCTAGCGGGGGGGCGAAGAATGAGCAGTTCTTC
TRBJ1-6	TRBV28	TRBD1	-	CASSLVSGGDYNSPLHF	TGTGCCAGCAGTTTAGTATCAGGGGGCGACTATAATTCACCCCTCCACTTT
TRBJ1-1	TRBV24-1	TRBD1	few	CATQGHGQGNTEAFF	TGTGCCACCCAGGGCCATGGACAGGGGAACACTGAAGCTTTCTTT
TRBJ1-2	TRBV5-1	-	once	CASSFAQNNGYTF	TGCGCCAGCAGCTTCGCACAGAACAATGGCTACACCTTC
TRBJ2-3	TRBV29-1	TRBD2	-	CSVEEAGDDTQYF	TGCAGCGTTGAAGAGGCGGGAGATGATACGCAGTATTTT
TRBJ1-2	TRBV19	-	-	CASSPVRDSDYGYTF	TGTGCCAGTAGCCCGGTCAGGGATTCGGACTATGGCTACACCTTC
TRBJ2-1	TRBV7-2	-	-	CASSSTPWNEQFF	TGTGCCAGCAGCTCTACCCCATGGAATGAGCAGTTCTTC
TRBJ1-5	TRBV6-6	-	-	CAAGGTYGQPQHF	TGTGCCGCGGGAGGGACTTACGGGCAGCCCCAGCATTTT
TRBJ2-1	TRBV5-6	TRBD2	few	CASSSPRTSGYSYNEQFF	TGTGCCAGCAGCTCGCCTCGAACTAGCGGGTACTCCTACAATGAGCAGTTCTTC
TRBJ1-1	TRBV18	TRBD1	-	CASSPEQGRNTEAFF	TGTGCCAGCTCACCCGAACAGGGGAGGAACACTGAAGCTTTCTTT
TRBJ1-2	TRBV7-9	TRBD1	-	CASSLGGTELGYTF	TGTGCCAGCAGCTTAGGAGGGACAGAATTGGGCTACACCTTC
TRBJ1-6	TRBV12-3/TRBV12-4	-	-	CASSTASNSPLHF	TGTGCCAGCAGTACAGCCTCCAATTCACCCCTCCACTTT
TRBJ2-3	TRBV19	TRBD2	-	CASSRTSGAATDTQYF	TGTGCCAGTAGTAGGACTAGCGGGGCGGCTACAGATACGCAGTATTTT
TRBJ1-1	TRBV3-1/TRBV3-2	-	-	CARSGMKVTEAFF	TGTGCCAGATCAGGCATGAAGGTCACTGAAGCTTTCTTT
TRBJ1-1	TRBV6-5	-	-	CASSYRNTEAFF	TGTGCCAGCAGTTACCGGAACACTGAAGCTTTCTTT
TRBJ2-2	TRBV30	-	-	CAWRQENKETGELFF	TGTGCCTGGAGACAGGAAAATAAAGAGACCGGGGAGCTGTTTTTT